A single T cell receptor beta chain is shown here with its context. The data originate from a study of blood T cell repertoires in COVID-19. Study at large: Donors in the United States, Italy and Spain gave samples during acute or convalescent COVID-19. In each case, the material was cDNA or gDNA derived from T cells, B-cell-depleted T cells, or PBMCs.

In the authors' workflow: Reference gene primer amplification yielded estimated nucleated cell counts. The repertoire was sequenced with immunoSEQ multiplex PCR; TCRdb's copy has only in-frame clones and lacks some. From that table come the V and J calls and clone size; the DNA was used to work out D and trimming. The sample holds about 120,000 clones, around 84% seen once. The ends were cut back, 0 bases at V and 0 bases at J, with 6 bases in the middle. This CDR3 spans 15 amino acids. The germline gives CDR1 KGHSH, CDR2 LQKENI. The sample was peripheral blood. The sequence was collected from a woman aged 35 to 49 with acute or convalescent COVID-19. This rearrangement joins TRBV18 to TRBJ1-5; D remains unclear. The CDR3 region has the DNA TGTGCCAGCTCACCACCAGGAGTTAGCAATCAGCCCCAGCATTTT. Encoded protein: CASSPPGVSNQPQHF.